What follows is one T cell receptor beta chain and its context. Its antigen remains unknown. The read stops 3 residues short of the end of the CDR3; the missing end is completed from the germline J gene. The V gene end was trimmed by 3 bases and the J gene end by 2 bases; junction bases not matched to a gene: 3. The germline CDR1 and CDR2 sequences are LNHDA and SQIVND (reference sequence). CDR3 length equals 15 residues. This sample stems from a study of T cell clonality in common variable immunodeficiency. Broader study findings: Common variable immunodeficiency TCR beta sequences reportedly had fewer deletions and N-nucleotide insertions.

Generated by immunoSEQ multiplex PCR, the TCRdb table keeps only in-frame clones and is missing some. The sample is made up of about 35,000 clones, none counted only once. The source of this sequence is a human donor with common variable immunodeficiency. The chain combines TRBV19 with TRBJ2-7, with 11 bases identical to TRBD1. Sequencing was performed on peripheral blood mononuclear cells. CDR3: CASSIGQGATYEQYF. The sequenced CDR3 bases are TGTGCCAGTAGTATCGGACAGGGGGCTACCTACGAG.